This T cell receptor (beta chain) stems from a study of beta chain features in type 1 diabetes. In this sample, this clone turned up a few times. Its antigen remains unidentified. Every bit of the isolated RNA underwent reverse transcription, so sequencing read expressed TCRB transcripts. Produced via immunoSEQ multiplex PCR; TCRdb's table is partial and in-frame only. The table shows more than 250,000 clones, with roughly 20% occurring only once. Overall study results and limits: There was a moderate but significant shortening of TCRB CDR3s in all four CD4+ subsets of Type 1 diabetes patients.

Germline trimming cut 0 bases from V and 6 bases from J; bases unmatched to any gene: 6. This CDR3 is 16 amino acids long. From germline, CDR1 is LGHNA and CDR2 YSLEER. The collection from each donor was one heparinised blood draw averaging roughly 100 mL. The sample was naive CD4+ T cells from blood. The TCR originated in a woman aged 40 to 50 with type 1 diabetes. The chain is built from TRBV4-3 and TRBJ2-1; TRBD2 agrees at 9 bases. For the CDR3, the DNA is TGCGCCAGCAGCCAAGATAGCGGGAGTGGCAGCAATGAGCAGTTCTTC. As protein: CASSQDSGSGSNEQFF.